Listed below are T cell receptor beta chains from one sample, sequenced in a study of shared clonotypes between healthy human individuals. Measured with immunoSEQ multiplex PCR; TCRdb has only the in-frame clones, and not every one. Altogether about 2.1 million clones are present, approximately 94% being singletons, with the ten largest covering roughly 1.8%. The specimen was naive CD8+ T cells from PBMCs. All receptors derive from a man younger than 35 in good health. Some clones in this sample may be carry-over from other donors' samples. Both conserved end residues are part of each CDR3. D genes are given only for firm matches. Expanded clones get a size class; other rows say once, few or many, or leave the size out.

clone_size j_call v_call d_call cdr3_aa cdr3_nt
- TRBJ2-7 TRBV4-1 TRBD1 CASSPSPGTAYEQYF TGCGCCAGCAGCCCCAGCCCCGGGACAGCCTACGAGCAGTACTTC
- TRBJ1-4 TRBV9 - CASSVAGLGGEKLFF TGTGCCAGCAGCGTAGCGGGATTAGGGGGTGAAAAACTGTTTTTT
- TRBJ2-1 TRBV9 - CASSPRAGQYNEQFF TGTGCCAGCAGCCCTAGGGCGGGTCAGTACAATGAGCAGTTCTTC
- TRBJ2-1 TRBV7-9 TRBD2 CASSSGLAGGSSYNEQFF TGTGCCAGCAGCTCGGGACTAGCGGGAGGGTCCTCCTACAATGAGCAGTTCTTC
- TRBJ1-2 TRBV28 - CASSFMGILSGYTF TGTGCCAGCAGTTTTATGGGTATATTGAGTGGCTACACCTTC
- TRBJ2-7 TRBV4-1 TRBD2 CASRGGTSGSYEQYF TGCGCCAGCAGGGGCGGGACTAGCGGTTCTTACGAGCAGTACTTC
- TRBJ1-1 TRBV19 - CASSIPRVTEAFF TGTGCCAGTAGTATTCCTCGGGTCACTGAAGCTTTCTTT
- TRBJ2-1 TRBV5-1 TRBD2 CASSTPGLATDNEQFF TGCGCCAGCAGCACACCGGGACTAGCGACCGACAATGAGCAGTTCTTC
- TRBJ2-3 TRBV27 TRBD1 CASSLLQGADTQYF TGTGCCAGCAGTTTGCTCCAGGGGGCAGATACGCAGTATTTT
- TRBJ2-7 TRBV2 - CASRETYRSGEQYF TGTGCCAGCAGGGAAACGTACCGAAGCGGCGAGCAGTACTTC
- TRBJ1-5 TRBV27 - CASSPGDGNQPQHF TGTGCCAGCAGTCCGGGGGACGGCAATCAGCCCCAGCATTTT
- TRBJ2-3 TRBV28 TRBD2 CASSLPGREDPTDTQYF TGTGCCAGCAGCTTACCGGGGCGGGAGGATCCCACAGATACGCAGTATTTT
- TRBJ2-7 TRBV5-1 - CASSLAPDGSYEQYF TGCGCCAGCAGCTTGGCTCCGGACGGTTCCTACGAGCAGTACTTC
- TRBJ1-5 TRBV11-3 - CASSPQDGGKRYSNQPQHF TGTGCCAGCAGCCCCCAAGACGGGGGGAAGCGGTATAGCAATCAGCCCCAGCATTTT
- TRBJ2-7 TRBV5-5 - CASSPQEEGEQYF TGTGCCAGCAGCCCACAGGAAGAGGGCGAGCAGTACTTC
once TRBJ2-7 TRBV7-9 - CASRNPVSYEQYF TGTGCCAGCAGGAATCCAGTCTCCTACGAGCAGTACTTC
- TRBJ2-1 TRBV28 TRBD2 CASSLGREYNEQFF TGTGCCAGCAGCCTGGGGCGGGAGTACAATGAGCAGTTCTTC
- TRBJ2-7 TRBV6-5 - CASSYSGSYEQYF TGTGCCAGCAGTTACTCTGGGAGCTACGAGCAGTACTTC
- TRBJ1-1 TRBV7-9 - CASSLVPDKQNTEAFF TGTGCCAGCAGCTTAGTACCGGACAAGCAGAACACTGAAGCTTTCTTT
- TRBJ1-1 TRBV27 - CASSFTPRGNTEAFF TGTGCCAGCAGTTTTACCCCCAGGGGGAACACTGAAGCTTTCTTT
- TRBJ1-4 TRBV29-1 - CSADSPNSEKLFF TGCAGCGCCGACAGTCCTAACTCCGAAAAACTGTTTTTT
- TRBJ1-2 TRBV5-1 - CASSLGEGTNYGYTF TGCGCCAGCAGCTTGGGGGAGGGAACAAACTATGGCTACACCTTC
once TRBJ2-2 TRBV7-3 - CASSTLGGTGELFF TGTGCCAGCAGCACCCTGGGCGGGACCGGGGAGCTGTTTTTT
- TRBJ2-2 TRBV2 - CASSEAEDSPGRYTGELFF TGTGCCAGCAGTGAAGCGGAGGACAGCCCAGGACGGTACACCGGGGAGCTGTTTTTT
- TRBJ1-1 TRBV6-5 - CASSYREGDTEAFF TGTGCCAGCAGTTACAGGGAGGGAGACACTGAAGCTTTCTTT
- TRBJ2-2 TRBV4-3 TRBD2 CASSSRTSGRAGELFF TGCGCCAGCAGCTCTCGGACTAGCGGGAGGGCCGGGGAGCTGTTTTTT
once TRBJ2-3 TRBV6-6 - CASSYWSAMDTQYF TGTGCCAGCAGTTACTGGTCCGCCATGGATACGCAGTATTTT
- TRBJ2-2 TRBV7-9 TRBD2 CASSLGTSGSTGELFF TGTGCCAGCAGCTTAGGAACTAGCGGTTCCACCGGGGAGCTGTTTTTT
- TRBJ2-1 TRBV7-3 TRBD2 CASSLVGTSGNNEQFF TGTGCCAGCAGCCTTGTCGGGACTAGCGGGAACAATGAGCAGTTCTTC
- TRBJ2-7 TRBV7-9 - CASSLGAAGAGHEQYF TGTGCCAGCAGCTTAGGAGCGGCAGGCGCTGGCCACGAGCAGTACTTC
once TRBJ2-2 TRBV19 - CASTQQAPGELFF TGTGCCAGTACACAGCAGGCGCCCGGGGAGCTGTTTTTT
- TRBJ2-7 TRBV7-9 TRBD1 CASSSKDRERDYEQYF TGTGCCAGCAGCTCCAAGGACAGGGAGAGGGACTACGAGCAGTACTTC
- TRBJ2-3 TRBV9 - CASSVSQHRPSTDTQYF TGTGCCAGCAGCGTATCCCAACACAGGCCCAGCACAGATACGCAGTATTTT
few TRBJ1-5 TRBV4-1 - CASSQDWQGYSNQPQHF TGCGCCAGCAGCCAAGATTGGCAGGGCTATAGCAATCAGCCCCAGCATTTT
- TRBJ2-1 TRBV27 - CASSFPRASEQFF TGTGCCAGCAGTTTCCCCCGAGCTTCTGAGCAGTTCTTC
- TRBJ2-7 TRBV5-1 - CASSSPDRSSYEQYF TGCGCCAGCAGCTCACCCGACAGGAGCTCCTACGAGCAGTACTTC
once TRBJ2-5 TRBV5-6 TRBD1 CASSFFSDRGLWTQYF TGTGCCAGCAGCTTTTTCAGCGACAGGGGGCTTTGGACCCAGTACTTC
- TRBJ2-3 TRBV4-3 TRBD1 CASRQRRTGADTQYF TGCGCCAGCAGACAAAGACGGACAGGGGCAGATACGCAGTATTTT
- TRBJ2-5 TRBV28 TRBD2 CASTLVTAGEEETQYF TGTGCCAGCACCTTAGTCACAGCGGGAGAGGAAGAGACCCAGTACTTC
- TRBJ2-1 TRBV28 - CASSSKQGRHEQFF TGTGCCAGCAGCTCAAAACAGGGTCGCCATGAGCAGTTCTTC
- TRBJ1-5 TRBV28 - CASGGWGNNQPQHF TGTGCCAGCGGGGGGTGGGGGAACAATCAGCCCCAGCATTTT
- TRBJ2-2 TRBV5-4 TRBD2 CASSLPTSWNTGELFF TGTGCCAGCAGCTTACCGACTAGCTGGAACACCGGGGAGCTGTTTTTT
- TRBJ2-6 TRBV5-4 - CASSNLARSGANVLTF TGTGCCAGCAGCAACCTGGCCCGCTCTGGGGCCAACGTCCTGACTTTC
- TRBJ1-3 TRBV7-2 - CASSLIDRHSGNTIYF TGTGCCAGCAGCTTAATAGACAGGCACTCTGGAAACACCATATATTTT
- TRBJ2-7 TRBV11-2 - CASSLDSFWGGPESHEQYF TGTGCCAGCAGCTTAGATTCCTTCTGGGGAGGACCGGAGTCCCACGAGCAGTACTTC
- TRBJ2-1 TRBV2 TRBD2 CASSDGLAASYNEQFF TGTGCCAGCAGTGACGGACTAGCGGCCTCCTACAATGAGCAGTTCTTC
- TRBJ2-3 TRBV6-5 - CASSSQEGLTDTQYF TGTGCCAGCAGTTCTCAGGAGGGCCTCACAGATACGCAGTATTTT
- TRBJ2-7 TRBV5-6 - CASSPPRDISYEQYF TGTGCCAGCAGCCCCCCCCGGGACATCTCCTACGAGCAGTACTTC
- TRBJ1-2 TRBV25-1 - CASSEQRTGIYGYTF TGTGCCAGCAGTGAACAGAGGACCGGAATCTATGGCTACACCTTC
- TRBJ2-3 TRBV7-6 TRBD2 CASSLLAGLGTDTQYF TGTGCCAGCAGCTTATTGGCGGGACTAGGCACAGATACGCAGTATTTT
- TRBJ2-7 TRBV27 TRBD1 CASSLWTGAYEQYF TGTGCCAGCAGTTTATGGACAGGGGCTTACGAGCAGTACTTC
- TRBJ2-7 TRBV9 - CASSVGAAQYEQYF TGTGCCAGCAGCGTTGGGGCTGCCCAATACGAGCAGTACTTC
- TRBJ2-1 TRBV4-2 - CASSQDYRSSYNEQFF TGTGCCAGCAGCCAAGATTATCGGAGCTCCTACAATGAGCAGTTCTTC
- TRBJ2-7 TRBV7-2 - CASSLVRAGDHYEQYF TGTGCCAGCAGCTTAGTAAGGGCAGGGGATCACTACGAGCAGTACTTC
- TRBJ1-2 TRBV7-9 - CASSPRGASMYGYTF TGTGCCAGCAGCCCCCGGGGAGCTAGCATGTATGGCTACACCTTC
- TRBJ1-5 TRBV5-5 - CASSLNGESNQPQHF TGTGCCAGCAGCTTGAACGGGGAGAGCAATCAGCCCCAGCATTTT
- TRBJ1-1 TRBV27 - CASTPRGATEAFF TGTGCCAGCACCCCCCGGGGGGCCACTGAAGCTTTCTTT
- TRBJ2-2 TRBV10-3 - CAISALQGHLNTGELFF TGTGCCATCAGTGCCCTCCAAGGACACCTTAACACCGGGGAGCTGTTTTTT
- TRBJ2-3 TRBV27 TRBD2 CASSFWGTSGMSDTQYF TGTGCCAGCAGTTTCTGGGGGACTAGCGGGATGTCAGATACGCAGTATTTT